The text below deals with one TCR beta chain. The sample originates from a study of blood T cell repertoires in COVID-19. The wider study: Researchers got acute and convalescent COVID-19 samples from the United States, Italy and Spain. In each case, the material was cDNA or gDNA derived from T cells, B-cell-depleted T cells, or PBMCs.

Source study methods: By means of reference gene primer amplification, nucleated cell counts were estimated. TCRdb keeps only in-frame clones here, not all; method: immunoSEQ multiplex PCR. V and J calls and clone size come straight from that table; D and trimming were deduced from the DNA. The sample contains tens of thousands of clones, around nine tenths of which appear only once. Trimming cost V 4 bases and J 5 bases, with 12 bases left between them. The CDR3 has 13 amino acids. Germline V gene sequence: CDR1 SGHNT, CDR2 YYREEE (reference sequence). The source is a man between 60 and 75 years old with acute or convalescent COVID-19. The sequenced sample consisted of peripheral blood. The J gene is TRBJ1-1, the V gene TRBV5-4; D gene unclear. CDR3 protein: CASSQLPGTEAFF. In DNA, the CDR3 is TGTGCCAGCAGCCAACTGCCAGGTACTGAAGCTTTCTTT.